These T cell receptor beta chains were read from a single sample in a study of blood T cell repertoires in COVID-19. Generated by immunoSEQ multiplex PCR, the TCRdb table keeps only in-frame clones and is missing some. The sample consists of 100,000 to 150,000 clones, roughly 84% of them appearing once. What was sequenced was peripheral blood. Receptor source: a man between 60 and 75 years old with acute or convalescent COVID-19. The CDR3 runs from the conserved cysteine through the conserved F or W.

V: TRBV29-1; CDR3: CSAVAGGTGELFF
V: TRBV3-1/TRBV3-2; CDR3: CASSQSGGTNEKLFF
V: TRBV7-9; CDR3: CASAVSGTHNEQFF
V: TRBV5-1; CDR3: CASSLVNRPGAGELFF
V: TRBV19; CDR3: CASRHTQGGYVGYTF
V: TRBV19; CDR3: CASSILRRGGNQPQHF
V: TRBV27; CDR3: CASSFMAGGTGELFF
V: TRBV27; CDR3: CASSLTYQGVGYGYTF
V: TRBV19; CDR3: CASSINTGQYYGYTF
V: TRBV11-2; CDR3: CASSLVVGRNTEAFF
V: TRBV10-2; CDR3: CASRGQGMNEKLFF
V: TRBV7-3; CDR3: CASSQGGDRTDTQYF
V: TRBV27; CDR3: CASRTGREQFF
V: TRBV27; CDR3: CASSFYPLHGSGSHEQYF
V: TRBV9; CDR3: CASSVGAVETQYF
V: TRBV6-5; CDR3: CASSYSRSNTEAFF
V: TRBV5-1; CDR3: CASSTGGQGIREQFF
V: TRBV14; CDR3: CASSQGRDVAKNIQYF
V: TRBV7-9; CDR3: CASSTTGTAYNEQFF
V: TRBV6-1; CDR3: CASSEDGGLGSYEQYF
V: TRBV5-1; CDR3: CASSFIGGNIQYF
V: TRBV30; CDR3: CAWMRGGMDGYTF
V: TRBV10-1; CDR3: CASSETSGQGARDEQYF
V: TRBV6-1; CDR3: CASSDRGINQPQHF
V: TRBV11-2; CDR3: CASSLEAGGNQPQHF
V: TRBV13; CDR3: CASRRTGGPYEQYF
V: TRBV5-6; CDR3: CASSETGTGNTIYF
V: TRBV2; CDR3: CASNPSLYNEQFF
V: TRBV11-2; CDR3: CASSLDRHSPLHF
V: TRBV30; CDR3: CAWSEEAGGFDNEQFF
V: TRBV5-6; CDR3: CASSWDRGFYEQYF
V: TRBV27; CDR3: CASRANYGYTF
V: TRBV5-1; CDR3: CASSSYGTGVEAFF
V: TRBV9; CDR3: CASSPGTGLATNEKLFF
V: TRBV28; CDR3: CASSLYRERVYF
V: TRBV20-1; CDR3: CSASTPSSGNSYEQYF
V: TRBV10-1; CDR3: CASSPGGAGGPETQYF
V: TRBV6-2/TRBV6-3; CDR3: CASSYQGKTGELFF
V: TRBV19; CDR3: CASSSTGQQETQYF
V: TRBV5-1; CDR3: CASSLEGRGHEKLFF
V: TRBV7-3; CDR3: CASSLRDSGISNEQFF
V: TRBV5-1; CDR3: CASSIDTNPVNTEAFF
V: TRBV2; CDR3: CASSEVAAGYFYEQYF
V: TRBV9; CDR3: CASSVASGTGGISGNTIYF
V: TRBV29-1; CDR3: CSVKSNTGELFF
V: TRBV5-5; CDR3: CASGYGGLEDSPLHF
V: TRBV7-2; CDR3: CASSPNARGSYTQYF
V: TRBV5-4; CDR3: CASSLIGGNYEQYF